The sequence of this T cell receptor (beta chain) was determined in a study of CXCR3-negative and CXCR3-positive naive CD8 T cells. General study results and limits: Cryopreserved PBMCs had partly decreased CXCR3 expression; fresh PBMCs were used in most assays. Higher TRB CDR3 hydrophobicity marked CXCR3-positive naive cells relative to CXCR3-negative naive cells. Surface CD5 looked about the same in the naive subsets, so the authors worked out TCR strength from TRB CDR3 properties.

Libraries were UMI-labeled 5' RACE TRB cDNA. TCRdb reworked the 5' RACE reads into one entry per CDR3 protein, no DNA. This sample's table reports about 24,000 distinct CDR3 sequences. Definition of naive CD8+ T cells rested on a CD45RO-CCR7+CD27+CD95- profile. With regard to this clonotype: Antigen: not known.

The sequence derives from a human donor in good health. Some clones in this sample may be carry-over from other donors' samples. What was sequenced was naive CXCR3- CD8+ T cells from blood. The subset here: CD45RO-CCR7+CD27+CD95- naive CD8+ T cells lacking CXCR3 (TNR3-).

CDR3 sequence: CASNTGGHTEAFF. The gene calls are TRBV12-3 or TRBV12-4 and TRBJ1-1; TCRdb indicates TRBD1, and absent DNA this call remains unverified. The CDR3 length is 13 residues.